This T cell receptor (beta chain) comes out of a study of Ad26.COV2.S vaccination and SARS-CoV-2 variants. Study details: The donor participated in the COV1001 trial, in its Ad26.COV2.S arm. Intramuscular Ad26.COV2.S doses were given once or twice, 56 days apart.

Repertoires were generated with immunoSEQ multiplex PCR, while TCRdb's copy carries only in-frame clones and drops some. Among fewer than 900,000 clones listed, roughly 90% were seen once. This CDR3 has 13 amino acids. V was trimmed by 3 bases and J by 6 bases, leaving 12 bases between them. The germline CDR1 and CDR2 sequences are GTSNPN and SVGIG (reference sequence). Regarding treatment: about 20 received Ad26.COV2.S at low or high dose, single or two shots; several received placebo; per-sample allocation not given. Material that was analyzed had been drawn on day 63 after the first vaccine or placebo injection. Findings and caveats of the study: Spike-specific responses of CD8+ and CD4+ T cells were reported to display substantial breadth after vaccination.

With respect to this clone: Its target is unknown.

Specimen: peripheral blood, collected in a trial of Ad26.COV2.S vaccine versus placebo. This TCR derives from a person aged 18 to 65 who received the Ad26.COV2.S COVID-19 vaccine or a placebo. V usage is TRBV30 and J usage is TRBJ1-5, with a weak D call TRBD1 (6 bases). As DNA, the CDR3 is TGTGCCTGGAGACGGACAGACGCTCAGCCCCAGCATTTT. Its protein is CAWRRTDAQPQHF.